This TCR beta chain was captured in a study of blood T cell repertoires in COVID-19. Across the study: The samples span acute and convalescent COVID-19 from the United States, Italy and Spain. Sample material is recorded as cDNA or gDNA derived from T cells, B-cell-depleted T cells, or PBMCs.

Authors' processing steps: Estimation of nucleated cell counts was performed using reference gene primer amplification. TCRdb keeps only in-frame clones here, not all; method: immunoSEQ multiplex PCR. D and trimming come from the DNA, and the V and J calls and clone size come from that table. The sample contains 40,000 to 45,000 clones, roughly 92% of which appear only once. Seattle patients were enrolled during active infection and followed longitudinally. This CDR3 has 15 amino acids. The germline gives CDR1 SGHDT, CDR2 YYEEEE. V was clipped by 4 bases and J by 4 bases; unmatched bases: 10. Sequenced material: peripheral blood. The V gene is TRBV5-6, the J gene TRBJ1-2, with 7 positions matching TRBD1. This TCR derives from a man aged 45-65 years with COVID-19, enrolled during active disease. CDR3 in amino acids: CASSRVTGVGYGYTF. The CDR3 region has the DNA TGTGCCAGCAGCCGCGTTACAGGGGTGGGCTATGGCTACACCTTC.